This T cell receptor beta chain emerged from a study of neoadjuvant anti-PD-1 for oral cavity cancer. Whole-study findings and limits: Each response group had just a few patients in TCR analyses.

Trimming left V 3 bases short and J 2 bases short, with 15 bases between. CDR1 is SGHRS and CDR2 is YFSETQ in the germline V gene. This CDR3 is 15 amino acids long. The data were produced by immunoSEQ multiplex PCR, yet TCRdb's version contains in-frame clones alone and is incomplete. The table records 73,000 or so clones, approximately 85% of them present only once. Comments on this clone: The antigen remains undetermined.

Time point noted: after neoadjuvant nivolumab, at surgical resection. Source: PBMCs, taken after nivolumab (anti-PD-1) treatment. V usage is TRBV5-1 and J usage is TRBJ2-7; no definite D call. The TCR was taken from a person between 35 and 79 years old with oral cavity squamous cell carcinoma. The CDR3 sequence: CASSSLDVGTYEQYF. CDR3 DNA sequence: TGCGCCAGCAGCTCCCTCGACGTTGGTACCTACGAGCAGTACTTC.